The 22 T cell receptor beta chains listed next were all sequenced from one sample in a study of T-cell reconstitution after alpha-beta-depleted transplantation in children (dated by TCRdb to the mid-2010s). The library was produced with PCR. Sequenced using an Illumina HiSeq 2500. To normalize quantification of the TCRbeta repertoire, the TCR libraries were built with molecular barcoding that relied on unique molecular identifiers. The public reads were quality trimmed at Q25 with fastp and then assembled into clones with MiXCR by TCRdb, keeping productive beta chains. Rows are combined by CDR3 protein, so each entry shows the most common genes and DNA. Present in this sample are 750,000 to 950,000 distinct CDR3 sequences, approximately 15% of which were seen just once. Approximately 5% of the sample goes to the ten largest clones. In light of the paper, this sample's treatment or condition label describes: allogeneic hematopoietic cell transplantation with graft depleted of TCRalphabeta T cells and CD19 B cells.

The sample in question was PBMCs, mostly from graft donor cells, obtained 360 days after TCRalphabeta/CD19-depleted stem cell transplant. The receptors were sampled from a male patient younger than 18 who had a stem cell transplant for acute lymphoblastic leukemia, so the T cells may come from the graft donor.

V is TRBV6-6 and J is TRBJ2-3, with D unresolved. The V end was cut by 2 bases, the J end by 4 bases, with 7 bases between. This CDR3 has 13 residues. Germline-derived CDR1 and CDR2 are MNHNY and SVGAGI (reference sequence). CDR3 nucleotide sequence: TGTGCCAGCAGTTACGCCGCCCCAGATACGCAGTATTTT. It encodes CASSYAAPDTQYF.

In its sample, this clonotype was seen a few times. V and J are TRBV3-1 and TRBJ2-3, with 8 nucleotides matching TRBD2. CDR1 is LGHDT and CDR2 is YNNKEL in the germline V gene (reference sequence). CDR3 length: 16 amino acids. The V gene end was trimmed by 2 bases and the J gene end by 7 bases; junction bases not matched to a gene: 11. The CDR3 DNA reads TGTGCCAGCAGCCAACCCGGGACTAGTCCTACGTATACGCAGTATTTT. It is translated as CASSQPGTSPTYTQYF.

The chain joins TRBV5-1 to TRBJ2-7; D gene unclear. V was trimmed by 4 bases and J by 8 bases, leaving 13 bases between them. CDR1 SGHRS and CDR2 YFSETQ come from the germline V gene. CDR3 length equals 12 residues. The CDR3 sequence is CASSPVGLKQYF. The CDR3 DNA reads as TGCGCCAGCAGCCCGGTCGGTTTGAAGCAGTACTTC.

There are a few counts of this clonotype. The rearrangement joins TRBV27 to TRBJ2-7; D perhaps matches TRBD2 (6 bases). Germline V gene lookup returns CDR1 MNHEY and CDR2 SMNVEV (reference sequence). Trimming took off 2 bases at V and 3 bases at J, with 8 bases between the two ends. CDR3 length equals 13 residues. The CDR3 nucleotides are TGTGCCAGCAGTTTACTGGGGGGCTACGAGCAGTACTTC. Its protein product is CASSLLGGYEQYF.

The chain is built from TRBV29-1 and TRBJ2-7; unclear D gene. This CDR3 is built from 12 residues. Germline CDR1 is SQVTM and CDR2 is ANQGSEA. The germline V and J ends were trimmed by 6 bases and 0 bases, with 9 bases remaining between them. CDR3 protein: CSVAWNSYEQYF. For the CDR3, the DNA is TGCAGCGTCGCTTGGAACTCCTACGAGCAGTACTTC.

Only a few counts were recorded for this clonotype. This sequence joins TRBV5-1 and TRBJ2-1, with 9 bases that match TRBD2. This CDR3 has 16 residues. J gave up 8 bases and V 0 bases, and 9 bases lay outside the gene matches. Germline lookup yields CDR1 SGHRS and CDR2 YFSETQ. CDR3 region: CASSLAGGRALDEQFF. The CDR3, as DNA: TGCGCCAGCAGCTTGGCTGGCGGGAGGGCCCTCGATGAGCAGTTCTTC.

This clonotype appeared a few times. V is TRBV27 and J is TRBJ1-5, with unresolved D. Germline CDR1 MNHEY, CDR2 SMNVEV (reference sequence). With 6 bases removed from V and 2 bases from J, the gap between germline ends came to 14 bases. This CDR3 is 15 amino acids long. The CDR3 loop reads CASSLGSGRNQPQHF. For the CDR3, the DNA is TGTGCCAGCAGCCTGGGTAGCGGCCGCAATCAGCCCCAGCATTTT.

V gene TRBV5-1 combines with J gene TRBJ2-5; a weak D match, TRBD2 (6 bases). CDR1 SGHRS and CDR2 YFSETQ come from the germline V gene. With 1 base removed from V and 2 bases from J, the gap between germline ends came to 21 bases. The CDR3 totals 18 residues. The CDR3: CASSLYARRGEDQETQYF. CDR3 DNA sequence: TGCGCCAGCAGCTTGTACGCCAGAAGAGGGGAGGATCAAGAGACCCAGTACTTC.

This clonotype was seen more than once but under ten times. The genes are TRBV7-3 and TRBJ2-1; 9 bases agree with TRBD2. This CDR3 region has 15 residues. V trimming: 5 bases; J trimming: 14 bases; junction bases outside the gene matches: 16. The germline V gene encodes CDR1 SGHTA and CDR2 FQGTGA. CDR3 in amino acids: CASSPRTSAPLGKFF. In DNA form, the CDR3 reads TGTGCCAGCAGCCCGCGGACTAGCGCCCCCCTAGGGAAGTTCTTC.

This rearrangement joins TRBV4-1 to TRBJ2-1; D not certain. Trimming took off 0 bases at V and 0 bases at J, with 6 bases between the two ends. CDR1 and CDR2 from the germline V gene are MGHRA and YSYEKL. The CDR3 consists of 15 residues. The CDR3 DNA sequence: TGCGCCAGCAGCCAAGATGACTCCTCCTACAATGAGCAGTTCTTC. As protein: CASSQDDSSYNEQFF.

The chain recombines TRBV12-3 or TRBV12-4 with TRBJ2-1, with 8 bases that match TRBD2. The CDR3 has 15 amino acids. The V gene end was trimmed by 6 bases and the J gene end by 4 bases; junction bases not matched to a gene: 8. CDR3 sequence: CASRPNSGGYNEQFF. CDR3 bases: TGTGCCAGCAGACCCAACTCGGGGGGGTACAATGAGCAGTTCTTC.

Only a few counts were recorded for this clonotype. For the CDR3, the DNA is TGTGCCAGCAGGTCCCCTATTCAGCGGGAGCTGTTGGAGCAGTACTTC. It translates to CASRSPIQRELLEQYF. The J gene is TRBJ2-7, the V gene TRBV6-2 or TRBV6-3; 8 positions match TRBD2. V trimming: 6 bases; J trimming: 7 bases; junction bases outside the gene matches: 17. The germline CDR1 and CDR2 sequences are MNHEY and SVGEGT. CDR3 length equals 16 residues.

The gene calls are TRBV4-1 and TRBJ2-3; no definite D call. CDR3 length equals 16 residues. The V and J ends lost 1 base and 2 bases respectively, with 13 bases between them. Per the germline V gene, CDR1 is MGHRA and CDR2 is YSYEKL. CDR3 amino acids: CASSQVGRRATDTQYF. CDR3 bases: TGCGCCAGCAGCCAAGTGGGCCGGAGAGCCACAGATACGCAGTATTTT.

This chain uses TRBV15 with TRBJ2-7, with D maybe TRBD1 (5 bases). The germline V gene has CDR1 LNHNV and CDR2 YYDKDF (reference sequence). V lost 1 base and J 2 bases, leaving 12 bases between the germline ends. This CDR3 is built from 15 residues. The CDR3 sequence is CATSRAQAGTYEQYF. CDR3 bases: TGTGCCACCAGCAGAGCCCAGGCAGGGACCTACGAGCAGTACTTC.

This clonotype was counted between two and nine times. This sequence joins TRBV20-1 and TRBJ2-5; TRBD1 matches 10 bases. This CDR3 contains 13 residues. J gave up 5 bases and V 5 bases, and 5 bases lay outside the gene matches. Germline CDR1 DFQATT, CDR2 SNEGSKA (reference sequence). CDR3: CSARQGARETQYF. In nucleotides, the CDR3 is TGCAGTGCTCGACAGGGGGCGAGGGAGACCCAGTACTTC.

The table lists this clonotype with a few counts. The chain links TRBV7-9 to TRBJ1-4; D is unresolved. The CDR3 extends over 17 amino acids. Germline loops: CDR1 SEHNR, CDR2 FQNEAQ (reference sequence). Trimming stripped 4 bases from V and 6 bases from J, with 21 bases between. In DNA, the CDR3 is TGTGCCAGCAGCTCAAACGACGCTCTGCTATTGGATGAAAAACTGTTTTTT. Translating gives CASSSNDALLLDEKLFF.

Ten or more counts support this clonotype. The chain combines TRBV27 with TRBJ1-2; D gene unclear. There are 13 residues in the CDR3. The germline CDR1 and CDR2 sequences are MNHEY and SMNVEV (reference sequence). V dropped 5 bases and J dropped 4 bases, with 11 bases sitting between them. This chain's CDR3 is CASSPGRSYGYTF. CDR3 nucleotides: TGTGCCAGCAGTCCTGGCAGGAGCTATGGCTACACCTTC.

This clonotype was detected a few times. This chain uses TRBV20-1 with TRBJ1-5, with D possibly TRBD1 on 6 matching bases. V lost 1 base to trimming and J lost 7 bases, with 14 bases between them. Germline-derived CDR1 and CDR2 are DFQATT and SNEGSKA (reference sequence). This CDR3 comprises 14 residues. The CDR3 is CSARAIPGAQPQHF. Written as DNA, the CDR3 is TGCAGTGCTAGAGCCATCCCAGGGGCCCAGCCCCAGCATTTT.

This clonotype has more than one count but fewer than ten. The CDR3 reads CSARTGTANTIYF. The DNA of the CDR3 is TGCAGTGCTAGAACCGGGACAGCAAACACCATATATTTT. J is TRBJ1-3 and V is TRBV20-1; 7 bases are shared with TRBD1. V shed 2 bases and J 6 bases; nucleotides not matched to a gene: 4. Germline V gene sequence: CDR1 DFQATT, CDR2 SNEGSKA (reference sequence). CDR3 length equals 13 residues.

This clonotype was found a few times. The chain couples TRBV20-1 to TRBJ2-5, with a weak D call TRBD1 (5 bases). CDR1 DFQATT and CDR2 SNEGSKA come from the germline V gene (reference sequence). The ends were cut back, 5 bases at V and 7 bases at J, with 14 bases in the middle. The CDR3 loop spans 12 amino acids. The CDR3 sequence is CSAPDRLWTQYF. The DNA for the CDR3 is TGCAGTGCTCCAGACAGACTGTGGACCCAGTACTTC.

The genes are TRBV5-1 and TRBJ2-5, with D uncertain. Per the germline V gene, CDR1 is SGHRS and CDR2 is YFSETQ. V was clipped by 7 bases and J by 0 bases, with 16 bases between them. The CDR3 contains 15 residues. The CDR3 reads CASSLLVTYQETQYF. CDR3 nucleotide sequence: TGCGCCAGCTCACTTTTAGTGACGTACCAAGAGACCCAGTACTTC. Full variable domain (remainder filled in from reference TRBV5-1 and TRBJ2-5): KAGVTQTPRYLIKTRGQQVTLSCSPISGHRSVSWYQQTPGQGLQFLFEYFSETQRNKGNFPGRFSGRQFSNSRSEMNVSTLELGDSALYLCASSLLVTYQETQYFGPGTRLLVL.

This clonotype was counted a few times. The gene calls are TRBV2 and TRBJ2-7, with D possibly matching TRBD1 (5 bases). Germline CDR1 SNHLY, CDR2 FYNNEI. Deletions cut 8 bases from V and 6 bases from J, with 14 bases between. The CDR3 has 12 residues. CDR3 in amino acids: CASLLQGPEQYF. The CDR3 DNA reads TGTGCCAGCCTTCTTCAGGGTCCCGAGCAGTACTTC.